This entry lists 16 T cell receptor beta chains sequenced from one sample in a study of shared clonotypes between healthy human individuals. Assay: immunoSEQ multiplex PCR; the TCRdb copy retains only in-frame clones and omits some. Of 1,500,000 or so clones in the sample, just under 99% are singletons; the top ten hold about 0.35%. The sample comprised naive CD4+ T cells sorted from blood. The subset here: CD45RA+ positively selected. These receptors all stem from a man aged 30 to 39 in good health.

This rearrangement joins TRBV29-1 to TRBJ2-1, with D possibly matching TRBD2 (5 bases). CDR1 is SQVTM, CDR2 ANQGSEA, per germline. V was pared by 4 bases and J by 4 bases, with 14 bases between. The CDR3 is 14 amino acids. CDR3 in DNA: TGCAGCGTTGTTGGGCTAGCAGTTTACAATGAGCAGTTCTTC. Translation gives CSVVGLAVYNEQFF.

This clone appeared once. V is TRBV20-1 and J is TRBJ2-5; no reliable D call. CDR1 is DFQATT, CDR2 SNEGSKA, per germline (reference sequence). The CDR3 consists of 11 residues. The V and J ends lost 3 bases and 5 bases respectively, with 7 bases between them. The CDR3 coding sequence is TGCAGTGCTAGCCCCATCGAGACCCAGTACTTC. Protein sequence: CSASPIETQYF.

The chain has TRBV5-1 and TRBJ1-2, with D hard to call. The CDR3 contains 16 residues. Trimming left V 0 bases short and J 5 bases short, with 17 bases between. Germline lookup yields CDR1 SGHRS and CDR2 YFSETQ. As DNA, the CDR3 is TGCGCCAGCAGCTTGGCCATACGAGGCCTGGAGTATGGCTACACCTTC. It encodes CASSLAIRGLEYGYTF.

This chain links TRBV7-2 with TRBJ2-7; TRBD1 or TRBD2 may be the D gene (5 bases each). The CDR3 is 15 residues long. Germline CDR1 reads SGHTA; CDR2 reads FQGNSA. Trimming took 7 bases from V and 2 from J, leaving 18 bases between them. CDR3 DNA sequence: TGTGCCAGCACCCAAGGAGGTATAGGGGCCTACGAGCAGTACTTC. It translates to CASTQGGIGAYEQYF. Combining the CDR3 with reference TRBV7-2 and TRBJ2-7 gives the whole variable domain GAGVSQSPSNKVTEKGKDVELRCDPISGHTALYWYRQSLGQGLEFLIYFQGNSAPDKSGLPSDRFSAERTGGSVSTLTIQRTQQEDSAVYLCASTQGGIGAYEQYFGPGTRLTVT.

The chain is built from TRBV6-6 and TRBJ1-5; D unclear. Germline values: CDR1 MNHNY, CDR2 SVGAGI (reference sequence). Deletions cut 5 bases from V and 7 bases from J, with 9 bases between. The CDR3 loop spans 12 amino acids. CDR3 nucleotide sequence: TGTGCCAGCAGTCCTGCGGGACAGCCCCAGCATTTT. Amino acids: CASSPAGQPQHF.

The chain couples TRBV6-5 to TRBJ2-7; D uncertain. Germline CDR1 is MNHEY and CDR2 is SVGAGI. V gave up 6 bases and J gave up 2 bases, with 11 bases separating them. CDR3 length: 13 amino acids. The CDR3 DNA reads as TGTGCCAGCAGCCGAACTGCGACCTACGAGCAGTACTTC. This encodes CASSRTATYEQYF.

The chain joins TRBV5-1 to TRBJ2-5; tentative D call: TRBD1 (7 bases). CDR1 SGHRS and CDR2 YFSETQ come from the germline V gene. The CDR3 spans 15 residues. V lost 4 bases to trimming and J lost 5 bases, with 18 bases between them. The CDR3 DNA reads TGCGCCAGCAGCCGGGAGAGGGGGCGATTTGAGACCCAGTACTTC. This gives the protein CASSRERGRFETQYF.

The V gene is TRBV5-1, the J gene TRBJ2-5; TRBD2 agrees at 16 bases. V shed 2 bases, J shed 4 bases, and the junction held 2 bases outside the gene matches. Germline CDR1 reads SGHRS; CDR2 reads YFSETQ. This CDR3 spans 16 amino acids. The CDR3 is CASSFGTSGRGETQYF. CDR3 sequence (DNA): TGCGCCAGCAGCTTCGGGACTAGCGGGAGGGGAGAGACCCAGTACTTC.

The rearrangement links TRBV19 to TRBJ2-7; D not resolved. CDR1 is LNHDA, CDR2 SQIVND, per germline (reference sequence). CDR3 length: 15 residues. Trimming cost V 3 bases and J 5 bases, with 17 bases left between them. The CDR3 is CASSITRSQEDEQYF. The CDR3 nucleotides are TGTGCCAGTAGTATTACCCGGTCCCAAGAGGACGAGCAGTACTTC.

The chain links TRBV5-1 to TRBJ1-4; TRBD1 matches at 10 bases. Germline V CDR1 and CDR2: SGHRS, YFSETQ. Losses at the gene ends were 4 bases for V and 8 bases for J; bases not matched to a gene: 11. This CDR3 contains 16 residues. The CDR3 nucleotides are TGCGCCAGCAGCGCCCGGGACAGGGGAGTAGGCGAAAAACTGTTTTTT. This encodes CASSARDRGVGEKLFF.

Of note for this clone: The sample contains more than one DNA sequence encoding this CDR3. The chain combines TRBV7-2 with TRBJ1-5, with 8 bases matching TRBD1. CDR3 length equals 15 residues. Trimming at V came to 0 bases and at J to 4 bases, leaving 2 bases not matched to a gene. The germline V gene has CDR1 SGHTA and CDR2 FQGNSA. The CDR3 nucleotides are TGTGCCAGCAGCTTAGCAAGGACAGGGAATCAGCCCCAGCATTTT. It codes for CASSLARTGNQPQHF.

V gene TRBV7-2 combines with J gene TRBJ2-6; D not certain. This CDR3 is 13 amino acids long. CDR1 is SGHTA, CDR2 FQGNSA, per germline. Trimming removed 10 bases at V and 1 base at J, with 8 bases between. Here the CDR3 DNA reads TGTGCCACAGATCGGTCTGGGGCCAACGTCCTGACTTTC. This sequence encodes CATDRSGANVLTF.

This clone occurred once. The rearrangement links TRBV14 to TRBJ1-2; 7 nucleotides agree with TRBD1. The J segment lost 0 bases and the V segment lost 3 bases, leaving 22 bases of the junction unmatched. This CDR3 is 21 amino acids long. Germline V lookup: CDR1 SGHDN, CDR2 FVKESK. CDR3 protein: CASSQRPWTGDKRSTNYGYTF. The CDR3 DNA reads as TGTGCCAGCAGCCAGCGACCCTGGACAGGAGATAAGCGGTCGACTAACTATGGCTACACCTTC.

The CDR3 nucleotides are TGTGCCAGCAGCGTGTACCGATCGGGGGGAGGTACGCAGTATTTT. This translates into CASSVYRSGGGTQYF. The chain links TRBV11-2 to TRBJ2-3, with 7 bases fitting TRBD2. V gave up 5 bases and J gave up 8 bases; unmatched junction bases: 13. Germline loops: CDR1 SGHAT, CDR2 FQNNGV. The CDR3 length is 15 residues.

This clone appeared once. The V gene is TRBV11-3, the J gene TRBJ2-1; D is undetermined. V dropped 0 bases and J dropped 12 bases, with 9 bases sitting between them. CDR1 and CDR2 (germline): SGHNT, YENEEA. The CDR3 has 12 amino acids. The CDR3 DNA reads as TGTGCCAGCAGCTTAGATAGGTCCCTGCAGTTCTTC. It encodes CASSLDRSLQFF.

V usage is TRBV10-3 and J usage is TRBJ2-7, with a possible D match to TRBD1 (6 bases). Trimming shortened V by 6 bases and J by 3 bases, and 18 bases separated the two germline ends. The CDR3 consists of 15 residues. Germline values: CDR1 ENHRY, CDR2 SYGVKD. The CDR3 nucleotides read TGTGCCATCAGCCCCCAGGGGCTGATAAACTACGAGCAGTACTTC. Its translation: CAISPQGLINYEQYF.